This TCR beta chain was sequenced for a study of cytomegalovirus exposure and HLA in healthy donors. Study observations and caveats: Donor immune exposure was known only as CMV serostatus.

This clone was seen once. The antigen is not known. Trimming removed 7 bases from V and 0 bases from J; junction bases left unmatched: 6. Looked up from germline, CDR1 is SGHRS and CDR2 is YFSETQ. This CDR3 has 14 amino acids. A multiplex PCR was run with 60 Vbeta primers and 13 Jbeta primers. Some clones are missing from TCRdb's copy, which holds only in-frame ones; the method was immunoSEQ multiplex PCR. This sample has some 190,000 clones, with roughly 82% found just once. The V gene is TRBV5-1, the J gene TRBJ2-7; the match to TRBD1 covers 8 bases. The source is a man aged 40-49 years in good health and CMV-seronegative. The sample consisted of PBMCs. The CDR3 DNA reads as TGCGCCAGCCAATCGACAGGGGTCTCCTACGAGCAGTACTTC. It codes for CASQSTGVSYEQYF.